What follows is one TCR beta chain and its context. Its antigen is as yet unknown. The entry originates in a study of CD8+ T cells in alopecia areata. In the study overall: Patients in the treated group were given tofacitinib by mouth, 5 to 10 mg twice a day.

Extracted RNA was reverse transcribed, and the resulting cDNA served as sequencing template. Clones were read by immunoSEQ multiplex PCR, and TCRdb kept only the in-frame ones, dropping some. The table includes around 70,000 clones, 25% to 35% detected once. Regarding treatment: oral pan-JAK inhibitor, 5-10 mg twice daily. Germline V gene lookup returns CDR1 SQVTM and CDR2 ANQGSEA. V shed 3 bases and J 2 bases; nucleotides not matched to a gene: 4. This CDR3 has 15 residues. Study-wide points: Expanded CD8+ clones among the top 100, and scalp clonality, were significantly decreased by tofacitinib. Clonality was higher in lesional than normal scalp, especially in alopecia totalis/universalis. In scalp and blood during tofacitinib, many expanded lesional clones persisted.

The rearrangement uses TRBV29-1 and TRBJ2-3, with TRBD2 matching over 11 bases. Sequencing was performed on CD8+ T cells sorted from blood, taken at week 4, from a patient treated with tofacitinib. This TCR was sampled from a human donor with alopecia areata. CDR3 in amino acids: CSVDGTSGPTDTQYF. The DNA for the CDR3 is TGCAGCGTTGATGGGACTAGCGGACCCACAGATACGCAGTATTTT.